The 15 T cell receptor beta chains below come from one sample, sequenced in a study of molecular identifiers for immune sequencing clone quantification. TCRdb ran MiXCR on the PCR reads and lists one entry per CDR3 protein. The sample yields some 65,000 distinct CDR3 sequences, under 20% seen once. The specimen sequenced was naive CD8+ T cells from blood, with Jurkat cell RNA spiked in. Subset here: FACS-sorted CD8+CD4-CCR7+CD45RA+ naive T cells. The receptor set was obtained from a human donor in good health. Some libraries in this study had Jurkat cell RNA spiked in.

Of note for this clonotype: This may be a read error: a much more frequent sequence differs by one nucleotide. This is likely a read error, given that the CDR3 carries no conserved phenylalanine or tryptophan at its end. The chain couples TRBV29-1 to TRBJ1-2; no clear D gene. Trimming cost V 0 bases and J 7 bases, with 9 bases left between them. CDR1 is SQVTM and CDR2 is ANQGSEA in the germline V gene. The CDR3 runs 12 residues. CDR3 residues: CSVEENSGGYTL. The CDR3 bases are TGCAGCGTTGAAGAGAATAGCGGTGGCTACACCCTC.

V is TRBV4-3 and J is TRBJ2-1; tentative D call: TRBD1 (5 bases). Looked up from germline, CDR1 is LGHNA and CDR2 is YSLEER. The CDR3 loop spans 15 amino acids. Trimming took off 1 base at V and 4 bases at J, with 11 bases between the two ends. This CDR3 reads CASSQVDTQYNEQFF. The DNA for the CDR3 is TGCGCCAGCAGCCAAGTGGACACGCAGTACAATGAGCAGTTCTTC.

This chain links TRBV29-1 with TRBJ2-2; TRBD2 matches at 11 bases. This CDR3 region has 17 residues. Trimming at V came to 8 bases and at J to 0 bases, leaving 11 bases not matched to a gene. From germline, CDR1 is SQVTM and CDR2 ANQGSEA. In nucleotides, the CDR3 is TGCAGCTCCCTGACCCGGACTAGCGGGTCGAACACCGGGGAGCTGTTTTTT. Amino acids: CSSLTRTSGSNTGELFF.

This clonotype was seen many times. This chain joins TRBV5-6 and TRBJ2-2; TRBD2 matches 15 bases. The CDR3 length is 18 residues. With 4 bases clipped from V and 4 bases from J, the junction kept 8 bases outside the gene matches. CDR1 and CDR2 from the germline V gene are SGHDT and YYEEEE. CDR3 amino acids: CASSKPGLAGGGTGELFF. Here the CDR3 DNA reads TGTGCCAGCAGCAAACCGGGACTAGCGGGAGGAGGCACCGGGGAGCTGTTTTTT. Variable domain in full (rest from reference TRBV5-6 and TRBJ2-2): DAGVTQSPTHLIKTRGQQVTLRCSPKSGHDTVSWYQQALGQGPQFIFQYYEEEERQRGNFPDRFSGHQFPNYSSELNVNALLLGDSALYLCASSKPGLAGGGTGELFFGEGSRLTVL.

This clonotype was seen a handful of times. The genes are TRBV6-5 and TRBJ1-6, with TRBD1 matching 7 bases. CDR3 size: 15 residues. Germline V gene data show CDR1 as MNHEY and CDR2 as SVGAGI. Unmatched junction bases numbered 10, after V lost 6 bases and J lost 8 bases. CDR3 residues: CASRPEQGLDSPLHF. CDR3 bases: TGTGCCAGCAGACCCGAACAGGGGCTAGATTCACCCCTCCACTTT.

This clonotype was seen many times. This chain joins TRBV20-1 and TRBJ2-4; unclear D gene. This CDR3 is built from 16 residues. Germline V gene lookup returns CDR1 DFQATT and CDR2 SNEGSKA (reference sequence). With 6 bases removed from V and 0 bases from J, the gap between germline ends came to 18 bases. The CDR3 coding sequence is TGCAGTGCAAGTCATCCCTACCGGGCAGCCAAAAACATTCAGTACTTC. It translates to CSASHPYRAAKNIQYF.

By frequency in the sample, this clonotype is medium-sized. The CDR3 region is CATRTGPLHNEQFF. The CDR3 nucleotides read TGTGCCACTAGGACAGGACCTCTACACAATGAGCAGTTCTTC. V gene TRBV10-3 combines with J gene TRBJ2-1; 7 bases are shared with TRBD1. Per the germline V gene, CDR1 is ENHRY and CDR2 is SYGVKD. There are 14 residues in the CDR3. The junction had 11 bases not matched to a gene; V was cut back by 10 bases and J by 5 bases.

This clonotype came up many times. The chain is built from TRBV7-2 and TRBJ2-1; 8 nucleotides agree with TRBD2. CDR3 length: 16 residues. Germline values: CDR1 SGHTA, CDR2 FQGNSA. V was pared by 5 bases and J by 8 bases, with 14 bases of the junction left unmatched. The CDR3 sequence: CASSQTLAGGVDEQFF. The CDR3 nucleotides are TGTGCCAGCAGCCAAACCCTGGCGGGAGGTGTCGATGAGCAGTTCTTC.

This chain joins TRBV27 and TRBJ2-5; 14 bases are shared with TRBD2. There are 16 residues in the CDR3. After removal of 5 bases from V and 5 bases from J, the junction contained 7 bases not matched to a gene. Germline loops: CDR1 MNHEY, CDR2 SMNVEV (reference sequence). CDR3 bases: TGTGCCAGCAGTGCGGGACTAGCGGGGGATTTGGAGACCCAGTACTTC. It is translated as CASSAGLAGDLETQYF.

With respect to this clonotype: One end of the junction varies from germline; a read error may be responsible. This chain joins TRBV19 and TRBJ2-1; D is unresolved. This CDR3 comprises 16 residues. Germline loops: CDR1 LNHDA, CDR2 SQIVND (reference sequence). The CDR3 DNA reads as TGTGCCAGTAGTATAGAACCTCAGAGCTCCTACAATGAGCGGTTCTTC. Translating it yields CASSIEPQSSYNERFF.

This clonotype appeared many times. The J gene is TRBJ2-7, the V gene TRBV7-2, with TRBD2 identical over 15 bases. This CDR3 region has 15 residues. CDR1 and CDR2 (germline): SGHTA, FQGNSA. V was pared by 5 bases and J by 6 bases, with 5 bases of the junction left unmatched. The CDR3 region is CASSLGLAGGSEQYF. The CDR3 DNA follows: TGTGCCAGCAGCCTGGGACTAGCGGGAGGATCCGAGCAGTACTTC.

This clonotype has ten or more counts. The V gene is TRBV4-1, the J gene TRBJ1-2; possibly TRBD1 for D (5 bases). The ends were cut back, 0 bases at V and 0 bases at J, with 8 bases in the middle. This CDR3 is built from 15 residues. Germline CDR1 reads MGHRA; CDR2 reads YSYEKL. The CDR3 protein is CASSQEQVANYGYTF. CDR3 nucleotide sequence: TGCGCCAGCAGCCAAGAACAGGTAGCTAACTATGGCTACACCTTC.

This clonotype has a handful of counts. This chain joins TRBV28 and TRBJ2-1; D is ambiguous. V was cut by 7 bases and J by 5 bases, with 18 bases left in between. Germline-derived CDR1 and CDR2 are MDHEN and SYDVKM. This CDR3 region has 15 residues. The CDR3 region is CASNVPSETHNEQFF. As DNA, the CDR3 is TGTGCCAGCAACGTACCCTCCGAAACGCACAATGAGCAGTTCTTC. The full variable domain, its missing parts supplied by reference TRBV28 and TRBJ2-1, is DVKVTQSSRYLVKRTGEKVFLECVQDMDHENMFWYRQDPGLGLRLIYFSYDVKMKEKGDIPEGYSVSREKKERFSLILESASTNQTSMYLCASNVPSETHNEQFFGPGTRLTVL.

This clonotype was found many times. The chain joins TRBV7-8 to TRBJ2-4; D not certain. Germline CDR1 is SGHVS and CDR2 is FQNEAQ. The CDR3 extends over 18 amino acids. The germline V and J ends were trimmed by 5 bases and 1 base, with 21 bases remaining between them. CDR3 DNA sequence: TGTGCCAGCAGCCCCCTTAGCCTCCTCTGGGGTGCCAAAAACATTCAGTACTTC. As protein: CASSPLSLLWGAKNIQYF.

In this sample, this clonotype turned up once. With a much larger clone just one base away, this may be a read error. V gene TRBV7-9 combines with J gene TRBJ2-7, with D perhaps matching TRBD1 (5 bases). This CDR3 has 14 amino acids. V was clipped by 5 bases and J by 8 bases, with 19 bases between them. Germline lookup yields CDR1 SEHNR and CDR2 FQNEAQ (reference sequence). The CDR3 DNA sequence: TGTGCCAGCAGCCCAAGCCAGGGTTTGGGTAAGCAGTACTTC. This sequence encodes CASSPSQGLGKQYF.